This entry describes one T cell receptor beta chain. Other nucleotide sequences from this sample produce the same CDR3. The CDR3 loop spans 13 amino acids. Between the trimmed V and J ends, which lost 3 bases and 2 bases, there was a span of 7 bases. Germline V gives CDR1 LNHDA, CDR2 SQIVND (reference sequence). Original handling: The assay estimated nucleated cells by amplifying reference gene primers. Data came from immunoSEQ multiplex PCR; TCRdb stores just in-frame clones and leaves some out. The V and J calls and clone size come from that table; D and trimming were worked out from the DNA. The sample lists about 68,000 clones; just over 85% were seen once. The sample comes from a study of blood T cell repertoires in COVID-19.

The V gene is TRBV19, the J gene TRBJ1-1, with unresolved D. Source material: peripheral blood. The TCR comes from a man younger than 40 with acute or convalescent COVID-19. CDR3 sequence: CASSMEGNTEAFF. For the CDR3, the DNA is TGTGCCAGTAGTATGGAGGGAAACACTGAAGCTTTCTTT. Combining the CDR3 with reference TRBV19 and TRBJ1-1 gives the whole variable domain DGGITQSPKYLFRKEGQNVTLSCEQNLNHDAMYWYRQDPGQGLRLIYYSQIVNDFQKGDIAEGYSVSREKKESFPLTVTSAQKNPTAFYLCASSMEGNTEAFFGQGTRLTVV.